This is a list of T cell receptor beta chains from one sample in a study of T cells after posttransplantation cyclophosphamide. Data came from immunoSEQ multiplex PCR; TCRdb stores just in-frame clones and leaves some out. In the table there are about 6,900 clones, 78% of which are singletons. The sample consisted of memory CD4+ T cells sorted from blood. These receptor sequences come from a woman aged 45 to 65 in good health and a related stem cell transplant donor. The CDR3 runs from the conserved cysteine through the conserved F or W. A D gene is named only where the DNA matches it firmly. Clone size is shown for a subset of rows, as once, few, many or a class of expanded clone.

j_call clone_size cdr3_length d_call v_call cdr3_nt cdr3_aa
TRBJ2-1 NA 13 NA TRBV7-2 TGTGCCAGCAGCTTAGGAGAGGAGGGGACGGGGTTCTTC CASSLGEEGTGFF
TRBJ2-1 once 13 TRBD2 TRBV2 TGTGCCAGCAGGGCGCGACTAGCGGGAGTCCCCCTCTTC CASRARLAGVPLF
TRBJ2-4 NA 17 TRBD2 TRBV5-1 TGCGCCAGCAGCTTAGGACTAGACCTTCTAGCCAAAAACATTCAGTACTTC CASSLGLDLLAKNIQYF
TRBJ2-1 NA 17 TRBD2 TRBV4-1 TGCGCCAGCAGCCAAGGTGGAGCGGGAGCAGCCTACAATGAGCAGTTCTTC CASSQGGAGAAYNEQFF
TRBJ2-4 NA 18 TRBD2 TRBV15 TGTGCCACCAGCAGCCCCGGGCTAGCGGGAATAGCCAAAAACATTCAGTACTTC CATSSPGLAGIAKNIQYF
TRBJ1-2 NA 13 TRBD1 TRBV7-3 TGTGCCAGCAGCACGACAGGGTCGGATGGCTACACCTTC CASSTTGSDGYTF
TRBJ2-5 NA 15 TRBD1 TRBV28 TGTGCCAGCAGTTCGCCTGGGACAGCCCAAGAGACCCAGTACTTC CASSSPGTAQETQYF
TRBJ2-3 NA 14 NA TRBV6-1 TGTGCCAGCAGTGGCACTAGTATGACAGATACGCAGTATTTT CASSGTSMTDTQYF
TRBJ1-2 once 15 TRBD1 TRBV5-4 TGTGCCAGCACCCGTAACAGGGGGCGCGTCGACGGCTACACCTTC CASTRNRGRVDGYTF
TRBJ2-7 NA 16 TRBD1 TRBV6-6 TGTGCCAGCAGCCACGCTCAACCCGGGACAGGCTACGAGCAGTACTTC CASSHAQPGTGYEQYF
TRBJ2-2 once 15 NA TRBV5-1 TGCGCCAGCAGCGCACAGGTTCTGAACACCGGGGAGCTGTTTTTT CASSAQVLNTGELFF
TRBJ1-4 NA 14 NA TRBV5-6 TGTGCCAGCAGCTGGGGCCCGGCTAATGAAAAACTGTTTTTT CASSWGPANEKLFF
TRBJ2-1 NA 12 NA TRBV5-6 TGTGCCACCACAAAGAGGGGGAATGAGCAGTTCTTC CATTKRGNEQFF
TRBJ1-1 NA 14 NA TRBV28 TGTGCCAGCAGCTCCGGGGGGCAGAACACTGAAGCTTTCTTT CASSSGGQNTEAFF
TRBJ2-3 NA 13 NA TRBV30 TGTGCCTGGGGTAGCGGCCTCACAGATACGCAGTATTTT CAWGSGLTDTQYF
TRBJ2-7 NA 15 NA TRBV19 TGTGCCAGTAGTTACCGGGGGTGGAGCTCCTACGAGCAGTACTTC CASSYRGWSSYEQYF
TRBJ2-1 NA 15 NA TRBV18 TGTGCCAGCTCACCAGGGGGCAGCACCTACAATGAGCAGTTCTTC CASSPGGSTYNEQFF
TRBJ1-1 few 14 NA TRBV19 TGTGCCAGTTCTATCGGCGGGTCGGGGTTAGAAGCTTTCTTT CASSIGGSGLEAFF
TRBJ2-3 NA 16 TRBD2 TRBV6-6 TGTGCCAGCAGTTACTGGGCTAGCGGGCACGGAGATACGCAGTATTTT CASSYWASGHGDTQYF
TRBJ2-6 NA 19 NA TRBV5-1 TGCGCCAGCAGTATGAAACTTCGGACAGATTACTCTGGGGCCAACGTCCTGACTTTC CASSMKLRTDYSGANVLTF
TRBJ2-3 NA 14 NA TRBV5-1 TGCGCCAGCAGCCATGACTCCTACACAGATACGCAGTATTTT CASSHDSYTDTQYF
TRBJ2-7 once 15 NA TRBV11-2 TGTGCCAGCAGCTTAATGTGGACTCGATCCTACGAGCAGTACTTC CASSLMWTRSYEQYF